The TCR beta chain under discussion was sequenced for a study of human T cells and chemical hapten exposure. Germline V lookup: CDR1 SGDLS, CDR2 YYNGEE. V was cut by 0 bases and J by 1 base, with 4 bases left in between. The CDR3 has 13 residues. TCRdb reprocessed the RACE reads with MiXCR, giving one entry per CDR3 protein. The sample has roughly 38,000 distinct CDR3 sequences; about 7.4% are singletons. Time point of the sample: pre-sensitization, week 0. Regarding treatment: therapeutic diphenylcyclopropenone sensitization with weekly scalp DPC. Specimen: whole blood, collected in connection with sensitization to the hapten diphenylcyclopropenone (DPC). The chain links TRBV9 to TRBJ1-1; D uncertain. The clonotype was recovered from a woman between 45 and 65 years old with alopecia areata. Some clones in this sample may be carry-over from other donors' samples. DNA for the CDR3: TGTGCCAGCAGCGTAGTTCAGAACACTGAAGCTTTCTTT. Protein product: CASSVVQNTEAFF.